Each of the 22 T cell receptor beta chains below was sequenced from the same sample in a study of blood T cells in healthy people across ages. It was with a sample-barcoded 5' primer and a J-beta primer mix that a second PCR of roughly 7 to 12 cycles was run. From the 5' RACE reads, TCRdb called clonotypes with MiXCR, one entry per CDR3 protein. Of around 990,000 distinct CDR3 sequences listed, approximately 26% were seen once; the top ten hold less than 0.75%. These data also featured in a second study, about T cells of mothers and their children.

Input material: blood. The source is a girl aged 2 to 10 in good health.

A few counts support this clonotype. This chain's CDR3 is CSVERDVNEKLFF. The CDR3, as DNA: TGCAGCGTTGAACGGGACGTTAATGAAAAACTGTTTTTT. The chain combines TRBV29-1 with TRBJ1-4; D might be TRBD1 (5 bases). CDR1 SQVTM and CDR2 ANQGSEA come from the germline V gene. The CDR3 has 13 amino acids. Between the trimmed V and J ends, which lost 2 bases and 4 bases, there was a span of 8 bases.

About this clonotype itself: The junction differs from germline at one of its ends, possibly a read error. This chain uses TRBV7-7 with TRBJ1-2, with D perhaps TRBD1 (5 bases). This CDR3 contains 14 residues. Germline CDR1 reads SSHAT; CDR2 reads FNYEAQ (reference sequence). The CDR3 sequence is CASSTDRGTGGYTF. The CDR3 DNA follows: TGTGCTAGCAGCACCGACAGAGGTACCGGGGGCTACACCTTC.

The sample holds a few counts of this clonotype. This chain uses TRBV7-7 with TRBJ2-6; possibly TRBD1 or TRBD2 for D (5 bases each). From germline, CDR1 is SSHAT and CDR2 FNYEAQ (reference sequence). This CDR3 is built from 17 residues. The CDR3 loop is CASASPGTSSGANVLTF. DNA for the CDR3: TGTGCTAGCGCCTCCCCCGGGACGAGCTCTGGGGCCAACGTCCTGACTTTC. Looking up the rest from reference TRBV7-7 and TRBJ2-6 gives the full variable domain: GAGVSQSPRYKVTKRGQDVTLRCDPISSHATLYWYQQALGQGPEFLTYFNYEAQPDKSGLPSDRFSAERPEGSISTLTIQRTEQRDSAMYRCASASPGTSSGANVLTFGAGSRLTVL.

A few counts support this clonotype. The rearrangement links TRBV6-1 to TRBJ2-7; no clear D gene. Germline CDR1 is MNHNS and CDR2 is SASEGT. The ends were cut back, 2 bases at V and 3 bases at J, with 14 bases in the middle. This CDR3 spans 15 amino acids. DNA of the CDR3: TGTGCCAGCAGTGAAATCGGTAGAAGCGACTACGAGCAGTACTTC. This translates into CASSEIGRSDYEQYF.

V gene TRBV7-3 combines with J gene TRBJ1-1; 7 nucleotides agree with TRBD1. CDR1 and CDR2 from the germline V gene are SGHTA and FQGTGA. This CDR3 spans 16 amino acids. V was clipped by 5 bases and J by 4 bases; unmatched bases: 13. The CDR3 nucleotides read TGTGCCAGCAGCCCAAGACCATCAGGGGGGATCACTGAAGCTTTCTTT. It encodes CASSPRPSGGITEAFF.

This chain connects TRBV24-1 to TRBJ2-5; 8 bases map to TRBD2. The DNA end is more similar to TRBJ2-1, so the J call may be wrong. The CDR3 runs 14 residues. Germline V CDR1 and CDR2: KGHDR, SFDVKD. CDR3 DNA: TGTGCCACCAGTTCGGATAGCGGGGTCAATGAGCAGTTCTTC. Encoded protein: CATSSDSGVNEQFF.

This clonotype appeared a few times. The J gene is TRBJ1-1, the V gene TRBV5-1; a weak D match, TRBD1 (5 bases). Per germline, CDR1 SGHRS and CDR2 YFSETQ. Trimming shortened V by 4 bases and J by 1 base, and 14 bases separated the two germline ends. The CDR3 is 15 residues long. The CDR3 nucleotides are TGCGCCAGCAGCACCCCCGACAGACAGAACACTGAAGCTTTCTTT. This translates into CASSTPDRQNTEAFF.

The V gene is TRBV20-1, the J gene TRBJ2-2; 9 nucleotides agree with TRBD2. Germline CDR1 reads DFQATT; CDR2 reads SNEGSKA (reference sequence). The CDR3 sequence is 15 residues long. V shed 5 bases and J 2 bases; nucleotides not matched to a gene: 6. The CDR3 coding sequence is TGCAGTGCTTATCAAGCGGGGGGCAACACCGGGGAGCTGTTTTTT. It codes for CSAYQAGGNTGELFF.

The J gene is TRBJ2-5, the V gene TRBV7-2, with D perhaps TRBD1 or TRBD2 (5 bases each). The end of the DNA aligns better with TRBJ2-1, so the J call may be wrong. CDR1 and CDR2 (germline): SGHTA, FQGNSA. CDR3 size: 15 residues. The CDR3 spells CASSLFARGAGEQFF. DNA of the CDR3: TGTGCCAGCAGCTTATTTGCGAGAGGGGCTGGCGAGCAGTTCTTC.

The table lists this clonotype with a few counts. V is TRBV3-1 and J is TRBJ1-2; D is ambiguous. The CDR3 extends over 15 amino acids. Germline V lookup: CDR1 LGHDT, CDR2 YNNKEL (reference sequence). V gave up 4 bases and J gave up 4 bases, with 16 bases separating them. In DNA form, the CDR3 reads TGTGCCAGCAGCCTCAAAGGCGATCTGACCTATGGCTACACCTTC. Encoded protein: CASSLKGDLTYGYTF.

The sample holds a few counts of this clonotype. The chain couples TRBV29-1 to TRBJ1-2; D not certain. Germline CDR1 reads SQVTM; CDR2 reads ANQGSEA. This CDR3 contains 12 residues. Trimming cost V 1 base and J 3 bases, with 6 bases left between them. CDR3 residues: CSVEGPDYGYTF. The CDR3 coding sequence is TGCAGCGTTGAAGGGCCCGACTATGGCTACACCTTC.

This clonotype has more than one count but fewer than ten. The CDR3 does not end in the conserved phenylalanine or tryptophan, so this is likely a read error. The chain employs TRBV7-8 and TRBJ1-2; no definite D call. CDR1 is SGHVS, CDR2 FQNEAQ, per germline. This CDR3 spans 13 amino acids. The V end lost 6 bases, the J end lost 4 bases, and 12 bases lay between the germline ends. The CDR3 region is CASSPRVGYGYTL. CDR3 nucleotide sequence: TGTGCCAGCAGTCCCCGGGTCGGCTATGGCTACACCCTC.

The chain links TRBV7-2 to TRBJ2-3; 7 nucleotides line up with TRBD2. Germline V CDR1 and CDR2: SGHTA, FQGNSA. The J segment lost 1 base and the V segment lost 8 bases, leaving 9 bases of the junction unmatched. CDR3 length: 15 amino acids. The DNA for the CDR3 is TGTGCCAGCTATTTGAGGGAGGGCCGCACAGATACGCAGTATTTT. It yields the protein CASYLREGRTDTQYF.

The chain recombines TRBV4-2 with TRBJ1-5, with D tentatively TRBD1 (6 bases). Looked up from germline, CDR1 is LGHNA and CDR2 is YNFKEQ. Trimming left V 2 bases short and J 6 bases short, with 11 bases between. The CDR3 is made up of 14 amino acids. The CDR3 here is CASSQYREGQPQHF. The DNA for the CDR3 is TGTGCCAGCAGCCAATACAGGGAAGGTCAGCCCCAGCATTTT.

This CDR3 reads CASSTRGLANNEQFF. In DNA form, the CDR3 reads TGTGCCAGCAGCACACGAGGACTAGCAAACAATGAGCAGTTCTTC. The chain joins TRBV7-2 to TRBJ2-1; TRBD2 agrees at 8 bases. Germline lookup yields CDR1 SGHTA and CDR2 FQGNSA. V was pared by 5 bases and J by 5 bases, with 8 bases of the junction left unmatched. CDR3 length equals 15 residues.

The chain uses TRBV10-1 and TRBJ2-5, with D maybe TRBD1 (5 bases). CDR3 length equals 15 residues. Germline values: CDR1 WNHNN, CDR2 SYGVQD (reference sequence). V was clipped by 0 bases and J by 4 bases, with 12 bases between them. The CDR3 is CASSESRRGGETQYF. The CDR3 DNA sequence: TGCGCCAGCAGTGAGTCTCGTAGGGGCGGAGAGACCCAGTACTTC.

This clonotype was seen a handful of times. This chain links TRBV12-3 or TRBV12-4 with TRBJ2-1; maybe TRBD1 (6 bases). V lost 7 bases and J lost 5, with 18 bases in between. CDR3 length equals 15 residues. The CDR3 is CASNTRWGLDNEQFF. The CDR3 bases are TGTGCCAGCAATACTCGGTGGGGGCTGGACAATGAGCAGTTCTTC.

This chain links TRBV12-3 or TRBV12-4 with TRBJ1-2, with unresolved D. This CDR3 is built from 14 residues. With 4 bases removed from V and 3 bases from J, the gap between germline ends came to 12 bases. The chain's CDR3 is CASSSDGEDYGYTF. As DNA, the CDR3 is TGTGCCAGCAGTTCGGACGGCGAGGACTATGGCTACACCTTC.

The sample holds a few counts of this clonotype. One end of the junction is discordant with germline, which a read error may explain. This chain connects TRBV5-4 to TRBJ2-5; D gene uncertain. CDR1 is SGHNT and CDR2 is YYREEE in the germline V gene (reference sequence). This CDR3 is built from 15 residues. CDR3 sequence: CASSLAHDPQETQYF. Here the CDR3 DNA reads TGTGCCAGTAGCTTGGCTCACGACCCGCAAGAGACCCAGTACTTC.

This clonotype was detected only a few times. The rearrangement joins TRBV4-3 to TRBJ2-1; TRBD2 matches 9 bases. The better agreement between TRBJ2-5 and the DNA end casts doubt on the J call. The CDR3 has 18 residues. Germline CDR1 LGHNA, CDR2 YSLEER. The DNA for the CDR3 is TGCGCCAGCAGCCAAGATACGTTCGGCGGGGGGGCTTTGGAGACCCAGTACTTC. Its translation is CASSQDTFGGGALETQYF.

The V and J genes are TRBV6-6 and TRBJ2-5; 9 nucleotides agree with TRBD2. The germline CDR1 and CDR2 sequences are MNHNY and SVGAGI (reference sequence). The CDR3 spans 16 residues. Trimming at V came to 5 bases and at J to 1 base, leaving 8 bases not matched to a gene. The CDR3 spells CASSPVNSGGQETQYF. The CDR3 region has the DNA TGTGCCAGCAGTCCCGTAAATAGCGGGGGCCAAGAGACCCAGTACTTC.

This chain connects TRBV7-2 to TRBJ2-5; 9 nucleotides match TRBD1. The tail of the sequence fits TRBJ2-7 better, so the J call may be wrong. In germline, CDR1 is SGHTA, CDR2 FQGNSA. CDR3 size: 15 residues. In DNA form, the CDR3 reads TGTGCCAGCAGCTTGAGTACCGGGACAGGGTACGAGCAGTACTTC. Protein: CASSLSTGTGYEQYF.